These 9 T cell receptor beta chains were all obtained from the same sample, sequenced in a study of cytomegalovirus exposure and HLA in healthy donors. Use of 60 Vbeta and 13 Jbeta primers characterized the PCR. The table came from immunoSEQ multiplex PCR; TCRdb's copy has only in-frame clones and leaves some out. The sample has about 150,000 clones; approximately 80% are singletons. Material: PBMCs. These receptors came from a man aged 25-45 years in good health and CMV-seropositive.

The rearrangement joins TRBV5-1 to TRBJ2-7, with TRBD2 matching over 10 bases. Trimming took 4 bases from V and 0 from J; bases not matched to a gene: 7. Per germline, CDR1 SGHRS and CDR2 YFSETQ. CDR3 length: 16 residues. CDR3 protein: CASSQGLAESSYEQYF. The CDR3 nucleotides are TGCGCCAGCAGCCAAGGACTAGCGGAGAGCTCCTACGAGCAGTACTTC.

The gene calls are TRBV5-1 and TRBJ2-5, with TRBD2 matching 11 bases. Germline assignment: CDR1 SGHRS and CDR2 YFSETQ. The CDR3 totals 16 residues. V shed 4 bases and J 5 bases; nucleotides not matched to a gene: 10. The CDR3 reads CASSPTLAGGGETQYF. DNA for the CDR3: TGCGCCAGCAGCCCGACGCTAGCGGGAGGCGGCGAGACCCAGTACTTC.

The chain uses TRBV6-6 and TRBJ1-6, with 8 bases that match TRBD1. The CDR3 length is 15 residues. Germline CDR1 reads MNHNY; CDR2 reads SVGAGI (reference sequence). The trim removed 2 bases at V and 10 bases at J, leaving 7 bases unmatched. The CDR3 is CASSYDGQGGSPLHF. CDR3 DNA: TGTGCCAGCAGTTACGATGGACAGGGTGGATCACCCCTCCACTTT.

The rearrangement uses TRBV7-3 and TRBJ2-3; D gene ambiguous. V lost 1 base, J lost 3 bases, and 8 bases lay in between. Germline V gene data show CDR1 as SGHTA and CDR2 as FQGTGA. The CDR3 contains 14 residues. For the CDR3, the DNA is TGTGCCAGCAGCTTAAGCGTCGGGACAGATACGCAGTATTTT. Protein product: CASSLSVGTDTQYF.

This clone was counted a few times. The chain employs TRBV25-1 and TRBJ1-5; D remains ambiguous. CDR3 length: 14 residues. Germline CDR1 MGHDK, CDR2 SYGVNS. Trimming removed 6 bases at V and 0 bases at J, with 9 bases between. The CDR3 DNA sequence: TGTGCCAGCAGCAATACGGGTAGCAATCAGCCCCAGCATTTT. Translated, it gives CASSNTGSNQPQHF.

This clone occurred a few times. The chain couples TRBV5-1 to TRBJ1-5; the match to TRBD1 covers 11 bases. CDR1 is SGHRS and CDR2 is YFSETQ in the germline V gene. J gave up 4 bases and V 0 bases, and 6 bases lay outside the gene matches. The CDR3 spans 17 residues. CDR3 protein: CASSLGGTGGSNQPQHF. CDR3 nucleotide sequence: TGCGCCAGCAGCTTGGGAGGGACAGGGGGGTCGAATCAGCCCCAGCATTTT.

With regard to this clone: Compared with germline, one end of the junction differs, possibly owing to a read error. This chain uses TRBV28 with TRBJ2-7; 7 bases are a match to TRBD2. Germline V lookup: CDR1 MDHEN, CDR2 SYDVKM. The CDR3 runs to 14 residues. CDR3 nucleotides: TGTGCTAGCAGTAAGGGCGGGAGTGGATACGAGCAGTACTTC. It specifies CASSKGGSGYEQYF.

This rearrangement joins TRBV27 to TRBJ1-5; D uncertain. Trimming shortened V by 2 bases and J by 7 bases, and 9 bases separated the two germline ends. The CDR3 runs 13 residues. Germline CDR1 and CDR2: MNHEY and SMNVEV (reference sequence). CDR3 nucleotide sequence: TGTGCCAGCAGTTTAGAACTACGCCAGCCCCAGCATTTT. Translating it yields CASSLELRQPQHF.

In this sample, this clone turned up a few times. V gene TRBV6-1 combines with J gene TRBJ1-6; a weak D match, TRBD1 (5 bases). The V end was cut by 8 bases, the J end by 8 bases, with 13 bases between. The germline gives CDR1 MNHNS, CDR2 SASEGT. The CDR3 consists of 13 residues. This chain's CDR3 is CASSTEGDSPLHF. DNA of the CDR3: TGTGCCAGCTCCACCGAAGGGGATTCACCCCTCCACTTT.